What follows is one T cell receptor beta chain and its context. In its sample, this clonotype was seen many times. This clone's antigen is unknown. There are no base qualities to consult, and no much larger clone falls within one base. A case-control design nested within a healthcare worker cohort in London, UK, was used, with weekly nasopharyngeal swab PCR tests and blood sampling performed. Healthcare workers were enrolled in the week of the UK lockdown, from 23 to 31 March 2020, and were followed every week for up to roughly 15 weeks. This entry belongs to a study of early T cells in non-severe SARS-CoV-2 infection (dated by TCRdb to the early 2020s). Concerning the study at large: Because TCR sequencing was done on bulk RNA from unsorted whole blood, the alpha and beta chains could not be paired.

The investigation overall reported the following: VDJdb matching was skewed toward anti-spike CD8 responses and likely underestimated virus-specific expansions, missing private and CD4 specificities.

Library generation was performed with 5' RACE. The instrument was a NextSeq 500. The TCR library protocol attached unique molecular identifiers to individual cDNA molecules to correct for sequencing error and PCR bias. TCR alpha and beta chains were both sequenced, and the abundances of alpha and beta sequences in each sample were closely correlated with each other. The original methods were these. Decombinator V4 was used to annotate the V gene, J gene and CDR3 of the TCR sequences. Expanded TCRs were defined as changing significantly between any two time points under a Poisson model with p below 0.0001. TCR abundances were normalised to the total number of TCRs sequenced per sample and were expressed as counts per million. VDJdb, accessed 1 November 2021, was searched for CMV, EBV and SARS-CoV-2 annotated TCRs, excluding TCRs annotated for multiple antigens. TCRdb trimmed the raw reads at Q25, called clones with MiXCR and kept productive beta chains. Each record represents a unique CDR3 protein, reported with the most common genes and DNA among its rows. The V and J calls here are based on TCRdb, not the publication. The sample table lists roughly 32,000 distinct CDR3 sequences, 9% of them with a count of one. The ten largest clones capture around 13% of the sample.

This receptor was obtained from an adult who was a healthcare worker with PCR-confirmed SARS-CoV-2 infection or an uninfected control (not recorded which). The sequenced sample consisted of whole blood.

The DNA reads TGTGCCAGCTCACAGGACGTATACAATGAGCAGTTCTTC. Protein translation: CASSQDVYNEQFF. The V gene is TRBV18 and the J gene is TRBJ2-1; the D gene is unclear. V is cut by 4 bases and J by 4 bases, and the space between the germline ends is 8 bases. The germline V gene sets CDR1 to KGHSH and CDR2 to LQKENI. The CDR3 numbers 13 residues from cysteine through phenylalanine. Only CDR3 DNA remains: 39 bases, in frame from the first base.